This is a list of T cell receptor beta chains from one sample in a study of blood T cell repertoires in COVID-19. Libraries were prepared by immunoSEQ multiplex PCR; TCRdb keeps only in-frame clonotypes and omits some of them. The sample has hundreds of thousands of clones; around 90% are singletons. Sequenced input: peripheral blood. All receptors derive from a man in his 60s who had recovered from COVID-19. Each CDR3 is given with its conserved first and last residue. A D gene is named only where the DNA matches it firmly. Expanded clones get a size class; other rows say once, few or many, or leave the size out.

clone_size j_call d_call v_call cdr3_aa cdr3_nt
NA TRBJ2-7 NA TRBV20-1 CSASETSYEQYF TGCAGTGCTAGTGAGACTTCCTACGAGCAGTACTTC
NA TRBJ2-7 TRBD1 TRBV4-3 CASSLTRQGIYEQYF TGCGCCAGCAGCCTCACTAGACAGGGGATATACGAGCAGTACTTC
once TRBJ2-7 TRBD1 TRBV7-2 CASSLASGQGYEQYF TGTGCCAGCAGCTTAGCGAGCGGACAGGGATACGAGCAGTACTTC
NA TRBJ2-2 TRBD1 TRBV7-3 CASSWGTGVTGELFF TGTGCCAGCAGCTGGGGGACAGGGGTCACCGGGGAGCTGTTTTTT
NA TRBJ1-6 TRBD1 TRBV2 CASSQDRGLHNSPLHF TGTGCCAGCAGCCAGGACAGGGGACTCCATAATTCACCCCTCCACTTT
NA TRBJ2-5 NA TRBV6-2/TRBV6-3 CASSDLGTYQETQYF TGTGCCAGCAGTGACCTGGGGACTTACCAAGAGACCCAGTACTTC
NA TRBJ2-3 TRBD1 TRBV15 CATSRDRGRGTDTQYF TGTGCCACCAGCCGGGACAGGGGGCGAGGGACAGATACGCAGTATTTT
NA TRBJ2-2 NA TRBV7-6 CASSLADTYTGELFF TGTGCCAGCAGCTTAGCCGACACCTACACCGGGGAGCTGTTTTTT
NA TRBJ2-4 NA TRBV5-4 CASSSLIGQGIQYF TGTGCCAGCAGCTCGTTGATCGGACAAGGCATTCAGTACTTC
NA TRBJ1-1 NA TRBV5-1 CASSPQSSNTEAFF TGCGCCAGCAGCCCTCAGTCGTCGAACACTGAAGCTTTCTTT
NA TRBJ1-2 NA TRBV19 CASSIDISGSGGYTF TGTGCCAGTAGTATAGATATATCGGGATCGGGTGGCTACACCTTC